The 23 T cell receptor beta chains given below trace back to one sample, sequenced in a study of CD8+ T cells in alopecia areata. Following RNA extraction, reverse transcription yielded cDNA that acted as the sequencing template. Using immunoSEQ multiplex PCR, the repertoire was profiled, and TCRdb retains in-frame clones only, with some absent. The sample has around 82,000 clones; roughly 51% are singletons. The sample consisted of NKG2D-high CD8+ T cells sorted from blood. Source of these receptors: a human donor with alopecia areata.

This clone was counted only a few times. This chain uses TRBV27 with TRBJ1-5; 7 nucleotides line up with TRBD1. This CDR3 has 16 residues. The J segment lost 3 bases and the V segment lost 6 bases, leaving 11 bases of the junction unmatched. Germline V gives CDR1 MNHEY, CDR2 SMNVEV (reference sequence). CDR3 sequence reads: CASRPDRANDNQPQHF. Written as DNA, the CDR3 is TGTGCCAGCAGACCAGACAGGGCAAATGACAATCAGCCCCAGCATTTT.

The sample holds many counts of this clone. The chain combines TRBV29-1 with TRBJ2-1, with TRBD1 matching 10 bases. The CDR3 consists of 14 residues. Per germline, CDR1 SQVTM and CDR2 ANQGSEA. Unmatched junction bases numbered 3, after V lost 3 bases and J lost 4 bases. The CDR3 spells CSVDPGQGYNEQFF. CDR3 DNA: TGCAGCGTTGACCCGGGACAGGGGTACAATGAGCAGTTCTTC.

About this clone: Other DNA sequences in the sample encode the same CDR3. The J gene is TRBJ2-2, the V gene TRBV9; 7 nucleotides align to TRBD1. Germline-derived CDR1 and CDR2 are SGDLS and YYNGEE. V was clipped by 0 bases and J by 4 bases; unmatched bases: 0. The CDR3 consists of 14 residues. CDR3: CASSVAGGTGELFF. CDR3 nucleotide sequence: TGTGCCAGCAGCGTAGCAGGGGGCACCGGGGAGCTGTTTTTT.

CDR3 bases: TGTGCCAGCAGCCCCACTAGCTTCAATGAGCAGTTCTTC. It codes for CASSPTSFNEQFF. The V gene is TRBV6-5, the J gene TRBJ2-1, with D maybe TRBD2 (6 bases). Trimming left V 6 bases short and J 6 bases short, with 12 bases between. Germline CDR1 reads MNHEY; CDR2 reads SVGAGI. This CDR3 contains 13 residues.

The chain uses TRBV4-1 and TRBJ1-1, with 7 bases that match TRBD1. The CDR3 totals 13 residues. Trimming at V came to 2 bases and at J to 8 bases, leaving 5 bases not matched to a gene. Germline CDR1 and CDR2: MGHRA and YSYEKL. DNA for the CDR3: TGCGCCAGCAGCCAACGACAGGGACGCGAAGCTTTCTTT. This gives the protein CASSQRQGREAFF.

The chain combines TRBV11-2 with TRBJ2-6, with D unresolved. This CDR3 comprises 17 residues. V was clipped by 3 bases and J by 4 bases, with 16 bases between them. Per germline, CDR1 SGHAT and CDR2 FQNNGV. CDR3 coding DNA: TGTGCCAGCAGCTTTCCCTCCCCGGGTCACGGGGCCAACGTCCTGACTTTC. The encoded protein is CASSFPSPGHGANVLTF.

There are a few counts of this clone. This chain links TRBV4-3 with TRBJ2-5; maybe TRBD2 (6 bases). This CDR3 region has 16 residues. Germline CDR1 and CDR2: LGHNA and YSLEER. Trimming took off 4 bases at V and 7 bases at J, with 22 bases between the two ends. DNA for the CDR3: TGCGCCAGCAGCCCGGAGGGGAACTCACATGGGGCGACCCAGTACTTC. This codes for CASSPEGNSHGATQYF.

The CDR3: CASSQREAPYEQYF. CDR3 bases: TGTGCCAGCAGTCAGCGCGAGGCTCCCTACGAGCAGTACTTC. This chain connects TRBV27 to TRBJ2-7, with no clear D. V was pared by 5 bases and J by 2 bases, with 13 bases between. There are 14 residues in the CDR3. From germline, CDR1 is MNHEY and CDR2 SMNVEV (reference sequence).

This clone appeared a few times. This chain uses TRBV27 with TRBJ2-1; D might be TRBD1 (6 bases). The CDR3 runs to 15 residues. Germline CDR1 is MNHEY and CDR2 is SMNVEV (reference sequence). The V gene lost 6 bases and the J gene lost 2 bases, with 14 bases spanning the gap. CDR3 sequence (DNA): TGTGCCAGCAGCTCCCCTGACAGGACCTACAATGAGCAGTTCTTC. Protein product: CASSSPDRTYNEQFF.

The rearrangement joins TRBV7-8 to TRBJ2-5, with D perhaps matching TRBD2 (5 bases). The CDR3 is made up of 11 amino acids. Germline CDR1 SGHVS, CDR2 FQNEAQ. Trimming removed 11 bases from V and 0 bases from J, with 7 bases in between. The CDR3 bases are TGTGCCTCGGGAAACCAAGAGACCCAGTACTTC. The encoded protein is CASGNQETQYF.

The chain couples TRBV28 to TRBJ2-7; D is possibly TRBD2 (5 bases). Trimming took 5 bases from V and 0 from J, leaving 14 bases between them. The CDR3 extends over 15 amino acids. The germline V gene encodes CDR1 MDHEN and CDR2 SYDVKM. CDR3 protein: CASSPSAGFSYEQYF. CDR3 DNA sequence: TGTGCCAGCAGTCCCAGTGCGGGTTTCTCCTACGAGCAGTACTTC.

The CDR3 region is CASSRDGSPYNEQFF. CDR3 bases: TGTGCCAGCAGTCGCGACGGTTCCCCCTACAATGAGCAGTTCTTC. The genes are TRBV27 and TRBJ2-1; D gene unclear. Germline V lookup: CDR1 MNHEY, CDR2 SMNVEV (reference sequence). V lost 5 bases, J lost 2 bases, and 13 bases lay in between. This CDR3 has 15 residues.

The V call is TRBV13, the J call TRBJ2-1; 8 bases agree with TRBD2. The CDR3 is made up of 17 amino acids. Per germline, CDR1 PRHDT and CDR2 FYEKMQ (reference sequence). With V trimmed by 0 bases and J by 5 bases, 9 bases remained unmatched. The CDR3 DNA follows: TGTGCCAGCAGCTTAGGCCTTGCCGGGAGGGAACACAATGAGCAGTTCTTC. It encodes CASSLGLAGREHNEQFF.

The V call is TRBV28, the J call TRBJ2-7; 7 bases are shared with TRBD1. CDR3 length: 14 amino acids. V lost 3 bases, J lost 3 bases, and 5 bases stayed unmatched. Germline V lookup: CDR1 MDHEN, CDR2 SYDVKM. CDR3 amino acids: CASSFSGQVYEQYF. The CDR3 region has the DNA TGTGCCAGCAGTTTTTCCGGACAGGTCTACGAGCAGTACTTC.

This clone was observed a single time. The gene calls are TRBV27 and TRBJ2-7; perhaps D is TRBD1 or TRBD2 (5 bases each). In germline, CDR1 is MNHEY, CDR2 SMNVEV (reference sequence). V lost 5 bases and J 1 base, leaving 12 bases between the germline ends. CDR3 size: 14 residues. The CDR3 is CASSTGTGSYEQYF. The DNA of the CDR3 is TGTGCCAGCAGTACCGGGACGGGGTCCTACGAGCAGTACTTC.

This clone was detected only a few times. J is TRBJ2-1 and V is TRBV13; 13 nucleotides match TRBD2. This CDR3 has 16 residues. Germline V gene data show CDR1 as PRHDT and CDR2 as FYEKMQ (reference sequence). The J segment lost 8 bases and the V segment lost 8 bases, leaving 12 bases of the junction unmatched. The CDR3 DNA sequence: TGTGCCAGCCGGCCAACTAGCGGGGGGGCCCGCGATGAGCAGTTCTTC. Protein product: CASRPTSGGARDEQFF.

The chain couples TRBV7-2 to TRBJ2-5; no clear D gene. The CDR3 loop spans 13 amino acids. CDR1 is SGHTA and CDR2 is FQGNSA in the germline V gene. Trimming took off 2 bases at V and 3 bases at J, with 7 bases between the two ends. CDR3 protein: CASSLISEETQYF. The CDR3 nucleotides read TGTGCCAGCAGCTTAATCAGTGAAGAGACCCAGTACTTC.

CDR3 in amino acids: CASSYTSGDYYEQYF. In DNA, the CDR3 is TGTGCCAGCAGTTACACTAGCGGAGATTACTACGAGCAGTACTTC. The chain combines TRBV6-5 with TRBJ2-7; 8 bases match TRBD2. The junction had 6 bases not matched to a gene; V was cut back by 2 bases and J by 3 bases. Looked up from germline, CDR1 is MNHEY and CDR2 is SVGAGI. CDR3 size: 15 residues.

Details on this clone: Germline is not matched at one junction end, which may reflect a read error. CDR3 in amino acids: CSVEGPGRSPTRVTYGCTF. For the CDR3, the DNA is TGCAGCGTTGAGGGTCCTGGCAGATCCCCAACGCGGGTTACATATGGCTGCACCTTC. The rearrangement uses TRBV29-1 and TRBJ1-2, with D unresolved. This CDR3 is built from 19 residues. Germline CDR1 and CDR2: SQVTM and ANQGSEA.

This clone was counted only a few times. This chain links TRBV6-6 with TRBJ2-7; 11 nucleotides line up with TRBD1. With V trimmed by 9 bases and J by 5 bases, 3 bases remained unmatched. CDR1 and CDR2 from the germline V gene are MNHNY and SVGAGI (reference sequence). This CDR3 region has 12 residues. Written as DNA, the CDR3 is TGTGCCAGTTGGACAGGGGGCAACGAGCAGTACTTC. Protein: CASWTGGNEQYF.

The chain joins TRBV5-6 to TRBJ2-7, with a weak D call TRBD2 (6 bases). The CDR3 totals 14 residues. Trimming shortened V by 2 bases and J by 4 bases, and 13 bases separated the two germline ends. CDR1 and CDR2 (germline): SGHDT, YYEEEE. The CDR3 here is CASSFIGSGYEQYF. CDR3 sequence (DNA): TGTGCCAGCAGCTTTATCGGGAGCGGGTACGAGCAGTACTTC.

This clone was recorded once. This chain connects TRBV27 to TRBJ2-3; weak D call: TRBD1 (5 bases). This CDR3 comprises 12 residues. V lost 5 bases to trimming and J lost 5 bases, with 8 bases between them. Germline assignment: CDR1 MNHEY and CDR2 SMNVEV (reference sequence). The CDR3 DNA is TGTGCCAGCAGTCCAGGGTTAGATACGCAGTATTTT. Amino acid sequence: CASSPGLDTQYF.

The CDR3 here is CASSEVHSEQYF. The CDR3 DNA reads as TGTGCCAGCAGTGAAGTACATTCCGAGCAGTACTTC. The chain joins TRBV2 to TRBJ2-7; unclear D gene. CDR1 is SNHLY, CDR2 FYNNEI, per germline. V dropped 1 base and J dropped 6 bases, with 7 bases sitting between them. The CDR3 loop spans 12 amino acids.